The 15 T cell receptor beta chains below all came from one sample that was sequenced in a study of T cell responses to AZD1222 COVID-19 vaccine. Some clones are missing from TCRdb's copy, which holds only in-frame ones; the method was immunoSEQ multiplex PCR. The table includes 150,000 to 200,000 clones, approximately 92% detected once. The sample here was peripheral blood, taken on day 0 of AZD1222 vaccination. The receptor set was obtained from an adult in good health.

The chain links TRBV5-1 to TRBJ2-3; a possible D gene is TRBD2 (6 bases). Trimming took 1 base from V and 5 from J, leaving 11 bases between them. CDR3 size: 14 residues. Germline loops: CDR1 SGHRS, CDR2 YFSETQ. CDR3 protein: CASSLWGGEDTQYF. The CDR3 DNA reads TGCGCCAGCAGCTTGTGGGGCGGGGAAGATACGCAGTATTTT.

The chain is built from TRBV5-6 and TRBJ2-5; TRBD2 agrees at 7 bases. The CDR3 has 13 residues. J gave up 3 bases and V 4 bases, and 3 bases lay outside the gene matches. Per germline, CDR1 SGHDT and CDR2 YYEEEE. As DNA, the CDR3 is TGTGCCAGCAGCGTGGGAGGGGAAGAGACCCAGTACTTC. Translating it yields CASSVGGEETQYF.

This chain connects TRBV4-1 to TRBJ2-1; D might be TRBD1 or TRBD2, each matching 5 bases. This CDR3 spans 14 amino acids. V lost 3 bases and J lost 12, with 18 bases in between. The germline V gene has CDR1 MGHRA and CDR2 YSYEKL. The chain's CDR3 is CASSQESSGRGQFF. The CDR3 bases are TGCGCCAGCAGCCAGGAAAGTTCAGGGAGAGGGCAGTTCTTC.

The chain uses TRBV9 and TRBJ1-1; D uncertain. Germline V gene sequence: CDR1 SGDLS, CDR2 YYNGEE. This CDR3 comprises 14 residues. Trimming took 0 bases from V and 2 from J, leaving 8 bases between them. The CDR3 loop reads CASSVAQINTEAFF. CDR3 bases: TGTGCCAGCAGCGTAGCACAGATTAACACTGAAGCTTTCTTT.

The V call is TRBV15, the J call TRBJ1-4; 7 bases are shared with TRBD1. The CDR3 length is 15 residues. Germline V gives CDR1 LNHNV, CDR2 YYDKDF (reference sequence). The trim removed 1 base at V and 4 bases at J, leaving 3 bases unmatched. DNA for the CDR3: TGTGCCACCAGCAGAGGAGGGACAGTTAATGAAAAACTGTTTTTT. Protein product: CATSRGGTVNEKLFF.

The chain couples TRBV5-6 to TRBJ1-3; D uncertain. The germline V gene encodes CDR1 SGHDT and CDR2 YYEEEE. Between the trimmed V and J ends, which lost 3 bases and 3 bases, there was a span of 19 bases. CDR3 length: 17 residues. The CDR3 is CASSSTAWDYSGNTIYF. The CDR3 nucleotides are TGTGCCAGCAGCTCAACGGCGTGGGATTACAGTGGAAACACCATATATTTT.

A word on this clone: The junction does not match germline at one end; this may be a read error. V and J are TRBV4-3 and TRBJ1-2; 7 bases line up with TRBD1. The germline gives CDR1 LGHNA, CDR2 YSLEER. The CDR3 runs to 14 residues. The CDR3 coding sequence is TGCGCCAGCAGCCAGGTGACAGGGAACTTTGGCTACACCTTC. Protein: CASSQVTGNFGYTF.

The genes are TRBV28 and TRBJ2-3; TRBD1 or TRBD2 may be the D gene (5 bases each). The V end was cut by 4 bases, the J end by 1 base, with 21 bases between. This CDR3 has 18 amino acids. The germline gives CDR1 MDHEN, CDR2 SYDVKM. CDR3 sequence reads: CASSSPLGGGPRTDTQYF. In DNA form, the CDR3 reads TGTGCCAGCAGTTCCCCGTTGGGTGGGGGTCCCCGCACAGATACGCAGTATTTT.

The V and J genes are TRBV30 and TRBJ2-1; TRBD2 might be the D (6 bases). V was shortened by 7 bases and J by 10 bases, with 14 bases between the two germline ends. The CDR3 totals 11 residues. Germline loops: CDR1 GTSNPN, CDR2 SVGIG (reference sequence). CDR3: CASQGGYEQFF. CDR3 sequence (DNA): TGTGCCTCACAAGGAGGGTACGAGCAGTTCTTC.

This clone occurred once. Other DNA sequences within the sample encode an identical CDR3. V gene TRBV18 combines with J gene TRBJ1-2, with 7 nucleotides matching TRBD1. The V gene's germline CDR1 is KGHSH and CDR2 LQKENI. The CDR3 extends over 14 amino acids. V was clipped by 3 bases and J by 0 bases; unmatched bases: 1. CDR3 sequence reads: CASSPGTANYGYTF. CDR3 DNA: TGTGCCAGCTCACCCGGGACAGCTAACTATGGCTACACCTTC.

This chain's CDR3 is CASSQVGAGRSTDTQYF. CDR3 DNA sequence: TGCGCCAGCAGCCAAGTTGGGGCGGGGAGAAGCACAGATACGCAGTATTTT. The chain couples TRBV4-1 to TRBJ2-3; perhaps TRBD2 as D (6 bases). Germline CDR1 is MGHRA and CDR2 is YSYEKL. The V end was cut by 1 base, the J end by 0 bases, with 14 bases between. The CDR3 runs to 17 residues.

The chain uses TRBV5-1 and TRBJ1-1, with D perhaps TRBD1 (5 bases). Trimming removed 0 bases at V and 4 bases at J, with 22 bases between. The CDR3 has 18 amino acids. CDR1 is SGHRS, CDR2 YFSETQ, per germline. CDR3 in DNA: TGCGCCAGCAGCTTGGATAGCCAGGGTAAAAGGTTTCCCACTGAAGCTTTCTTT. It translates to CASSLDSQGKRFPTEAFF.

CDR3 nucleotides: TGTGCCAGCAGCGGTTATACAGGAATACCCTATGGCTACACCTTC. Amino acid sequence: CASSGYTGIPYGYTF. The V call is TRBV7-9, the J call TRBJ1-2, with D perhaps matching TRBD1 (5 bases). The CDR3 totals 15 residues. The germline V gene has CDR1 SEHNR and CDR2 FQNEAQ (reference sequence). V gave up 5 bases and J gave up 4 bases, with 17 bases separating them. Supplemented by reference TRBV7-9 and TRBJ1-2, the full variable domain reads DTGVSQNPRHKITKRGQNVTFRCDPISEHNRLYWYRQTLGQGPEFLTYFQNEAQLEKSRLLSDRFSAERPKGSFSTLEIQRTEQGDSAMYLCASSGYTGIPYGYTFGSGTRLTVV.

The rearrangement joins TRBV6-4 to TRBJ1-2; D is possibly TRBD1 (5 bases). CDR1 and CDR2 (germline): MRHNA, SNTAGT. The CDR3 runs 13 residues. The V and J ends lost 6 bases and 3 bases respectively, with 11 bases between them. The CDR3 is CASSQGQDYGYTF. As DNA, the CDR3 is TGTGCCAGCAGCCAAGGACAAGACTATGGCTACACCTTC.

The chain uses TRBV12-3 or TRBV12-4 and TRBJ2-2; D unclear. This CDR3 contains 11 residues. Trimming took off 3 bases at V and 8 bases at J, with 4 bases between the two ends. CDR3 amino acids: CASSFVGELFF. CDR3 sequence (DNA): TGTGCCAGCAGTTTCGTGGGGGAGCTGTTTTTT.